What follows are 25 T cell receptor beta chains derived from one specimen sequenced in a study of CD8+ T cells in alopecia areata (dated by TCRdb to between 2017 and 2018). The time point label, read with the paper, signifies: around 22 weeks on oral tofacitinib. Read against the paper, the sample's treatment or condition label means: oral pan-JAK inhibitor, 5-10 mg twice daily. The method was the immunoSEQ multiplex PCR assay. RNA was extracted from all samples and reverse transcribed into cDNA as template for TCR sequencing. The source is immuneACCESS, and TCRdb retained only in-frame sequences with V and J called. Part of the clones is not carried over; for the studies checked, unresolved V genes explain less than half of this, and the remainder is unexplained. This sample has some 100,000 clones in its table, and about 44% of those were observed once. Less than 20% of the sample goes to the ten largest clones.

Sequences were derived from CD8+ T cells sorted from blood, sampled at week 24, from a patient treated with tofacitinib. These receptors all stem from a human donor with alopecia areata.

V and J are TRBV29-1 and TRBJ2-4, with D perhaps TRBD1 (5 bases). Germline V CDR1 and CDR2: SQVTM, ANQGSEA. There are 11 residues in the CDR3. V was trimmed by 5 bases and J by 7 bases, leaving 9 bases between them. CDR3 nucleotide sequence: TGCAGCGTTAAGTACAGGAACATTCAGTACTTC. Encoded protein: CSVKYRNIQYF.

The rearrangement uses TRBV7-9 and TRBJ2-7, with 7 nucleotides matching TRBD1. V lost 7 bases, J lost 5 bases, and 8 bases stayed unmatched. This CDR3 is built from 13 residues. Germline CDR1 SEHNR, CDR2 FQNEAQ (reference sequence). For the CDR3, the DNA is TGTGCCAGCACCTTGGACAGGAACGACGAGCAGTACTTC. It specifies CASTLDRNDEQYF.

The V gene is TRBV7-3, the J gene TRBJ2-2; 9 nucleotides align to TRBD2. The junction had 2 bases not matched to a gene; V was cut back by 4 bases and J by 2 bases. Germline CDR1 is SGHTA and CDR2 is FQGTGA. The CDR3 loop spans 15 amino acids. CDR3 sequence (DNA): TGTGCCAGCAGCTCCGGGACTAGCAACACCGGGGAGCTGTTTTTT. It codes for CASSSGTSNTGELFF.

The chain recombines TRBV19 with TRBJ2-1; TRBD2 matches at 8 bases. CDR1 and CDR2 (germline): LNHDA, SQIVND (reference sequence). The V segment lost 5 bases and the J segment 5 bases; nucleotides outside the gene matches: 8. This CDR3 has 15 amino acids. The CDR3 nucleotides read TGTGCCAGTAGTCTGGGACTAGTGGGGCACAATGAGCAGTTCTTC. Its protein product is CASSLGLVGHNEQFF.

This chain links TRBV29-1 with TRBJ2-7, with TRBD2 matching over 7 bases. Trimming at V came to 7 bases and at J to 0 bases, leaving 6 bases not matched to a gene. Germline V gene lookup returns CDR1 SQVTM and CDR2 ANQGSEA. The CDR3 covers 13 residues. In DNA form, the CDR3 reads TGCAGCGCAGGGACTATGGCCTCCTACGAGCAGTACTTC. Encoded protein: CSAGTMASYEQYF.

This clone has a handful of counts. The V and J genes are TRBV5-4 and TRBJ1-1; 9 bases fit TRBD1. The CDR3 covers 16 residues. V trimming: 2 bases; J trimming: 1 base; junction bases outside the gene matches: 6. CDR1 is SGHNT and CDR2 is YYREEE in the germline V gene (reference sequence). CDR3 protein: CASSFRQGEGNTEAFF. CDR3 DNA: TGTGCCAGCAGCTTCCGACAGGGGGAAGGGAACACTGAAGCTTTCTTT.

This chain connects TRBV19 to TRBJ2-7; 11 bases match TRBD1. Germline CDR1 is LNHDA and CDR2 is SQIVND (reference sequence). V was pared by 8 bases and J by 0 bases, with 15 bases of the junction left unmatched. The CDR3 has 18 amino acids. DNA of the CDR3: TGTGCCAGTGCAGCCGGGACAGGGGGAAGCGGCCCCTCCTACGAGCAGTACTTC. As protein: CASAAGTGGSGPSYEQYF.

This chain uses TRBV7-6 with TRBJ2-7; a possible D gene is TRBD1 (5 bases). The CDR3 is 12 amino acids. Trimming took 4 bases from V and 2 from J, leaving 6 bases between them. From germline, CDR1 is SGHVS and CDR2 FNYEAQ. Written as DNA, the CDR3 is TGTGCCAGCAGCTCGACAGCCTACGAGCAGTACTTC. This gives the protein CASSSTAYEQYF.

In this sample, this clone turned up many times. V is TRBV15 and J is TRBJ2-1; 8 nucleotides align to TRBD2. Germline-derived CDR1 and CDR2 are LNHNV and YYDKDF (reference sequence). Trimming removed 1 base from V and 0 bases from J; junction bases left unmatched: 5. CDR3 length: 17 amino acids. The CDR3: CATSRGIAGSSYNEQFF. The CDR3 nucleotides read TGTGCCACCAGCAGAGGGATAGCGGGATCCTCCTACAATGAGCAGTTCTTC.

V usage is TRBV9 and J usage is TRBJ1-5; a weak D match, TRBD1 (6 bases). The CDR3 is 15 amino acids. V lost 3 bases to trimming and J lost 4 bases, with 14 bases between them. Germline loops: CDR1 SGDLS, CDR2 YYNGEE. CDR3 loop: CASSEGGGSNQPQHF. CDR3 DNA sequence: TGTGCCAGCAGCGAGGGGGGTGGCAGTAATCAGCCCCAGCATTTT.

The CDR3 loop reads CASSYGALGDYYEQYF. DNA of the CDR3: TGTGCCAGCAGTTACGGGGCATTGGGAGACTACTACGAGCAGTACTTC. The chain links TRBV27 to TRBJ2-7, with D possibly called TRBD1 or TRBD2 (5 bases each). Trimming pared 4 bases from V and 3 bases from J, leaving 19 bases between. This CDR3 contains 16 residues. Germline CDR1 MNHEY, CDR2 SMNVEV (reference sequence).

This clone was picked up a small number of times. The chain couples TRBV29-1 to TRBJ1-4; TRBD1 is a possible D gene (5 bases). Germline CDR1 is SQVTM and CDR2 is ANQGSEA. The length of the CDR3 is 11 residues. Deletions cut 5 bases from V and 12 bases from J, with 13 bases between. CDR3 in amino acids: CSVLNWGELFF. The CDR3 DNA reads TGCAGCGTTTTAAACTGGGGGGAACTGTTTTTT.

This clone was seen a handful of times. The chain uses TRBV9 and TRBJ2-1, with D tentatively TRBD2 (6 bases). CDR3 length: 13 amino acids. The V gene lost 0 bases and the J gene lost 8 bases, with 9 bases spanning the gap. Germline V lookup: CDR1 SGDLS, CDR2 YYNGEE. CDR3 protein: CASSVGRGDEQFF. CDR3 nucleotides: TGTGCCAGCAGCGTAGGGCGGGGCGATGAGCAGTTCTTC.

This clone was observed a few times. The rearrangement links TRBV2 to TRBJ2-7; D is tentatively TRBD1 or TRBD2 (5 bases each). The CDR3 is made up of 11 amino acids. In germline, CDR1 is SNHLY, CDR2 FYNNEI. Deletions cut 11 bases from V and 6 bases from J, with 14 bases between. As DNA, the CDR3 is TGTGCCGCCGGGGCAGCTACCGAGCAGTACTTC. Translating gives CAAGAATEQYF.

The CDR3 reads CASSQDVTSDQPRETQYF. In nucleotides, the CDR3 is TGCGCCAGCAGCCAAGATGTAACTAGCGATCAACCGAGGGAGACCCAGTACTTC. The rearrangement joins TRBV4-1 to TRBJ2-5, with 7 positions matching TRBD2. The V gene end was trimmed by 0 bases and the J gene end by 5 bases; junction bases not matched to a gene: 15. The germline V gene has CDR1 MGHRA and CDR2 YSYEKL. This CDR3 has 18 residues.

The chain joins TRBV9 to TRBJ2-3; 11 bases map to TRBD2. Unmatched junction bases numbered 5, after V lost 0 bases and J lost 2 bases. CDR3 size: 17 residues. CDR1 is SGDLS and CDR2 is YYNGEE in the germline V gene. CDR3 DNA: TGTGCCAGCAGCGTAGCAACTAGCGGGAGAGTCACAGATACGCAGTATTTT. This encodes CASSVATSGRVTDTQYF.

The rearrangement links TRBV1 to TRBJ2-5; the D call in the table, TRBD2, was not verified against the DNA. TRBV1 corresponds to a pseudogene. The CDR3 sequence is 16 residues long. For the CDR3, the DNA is TGCACCAGCAGCCACGCCGGGACTAGCGGGAAAGAGACCCAGTACTTC. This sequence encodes CTSSHAGTSGKETQYF.

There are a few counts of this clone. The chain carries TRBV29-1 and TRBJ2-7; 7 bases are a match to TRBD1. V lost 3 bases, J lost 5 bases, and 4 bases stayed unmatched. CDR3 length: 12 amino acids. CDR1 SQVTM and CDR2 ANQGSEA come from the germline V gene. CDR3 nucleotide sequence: TGCAGCGTTGACCGACAGGGCCACGAGCAGTACTTC. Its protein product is CSVDRQGHEQYF.

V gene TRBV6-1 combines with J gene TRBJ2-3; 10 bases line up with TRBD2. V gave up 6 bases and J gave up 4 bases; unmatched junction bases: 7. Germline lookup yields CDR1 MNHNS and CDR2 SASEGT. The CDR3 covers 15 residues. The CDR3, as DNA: TGTGCCAGCAGCGGACTAGCGGCTCAGGCAGATACGCAGTATTTT. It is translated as CASSGLAAQADTQYF.

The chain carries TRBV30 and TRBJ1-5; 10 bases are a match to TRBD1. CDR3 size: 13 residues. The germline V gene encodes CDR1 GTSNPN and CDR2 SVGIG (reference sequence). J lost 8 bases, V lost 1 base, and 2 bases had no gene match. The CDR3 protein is CAWSGTGGEPQHF. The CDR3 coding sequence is TGTGCCTGGAGTGGGACAGGGGGGGAGCCCCAGCATTTT. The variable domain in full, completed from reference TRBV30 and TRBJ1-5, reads SQTIHQWPATLVQPVGSPLSLECTVEGTSNPNLYWYRQAAGRGLQLLFYSVGIGQISSEVPQNLSASRPQDRQFILSSKKLLLSDSGFYLCAWSGTGGEPQHFGDGTRLSIL.

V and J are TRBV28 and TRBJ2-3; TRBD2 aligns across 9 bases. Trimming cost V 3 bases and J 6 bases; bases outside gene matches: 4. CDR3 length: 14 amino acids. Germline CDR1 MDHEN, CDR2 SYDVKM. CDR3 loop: CASSLAGGSDTQYF. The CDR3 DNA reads TGTGCCAGCAGTTTGGCGGGAGGGTCGGATACGCAGTATTTT.

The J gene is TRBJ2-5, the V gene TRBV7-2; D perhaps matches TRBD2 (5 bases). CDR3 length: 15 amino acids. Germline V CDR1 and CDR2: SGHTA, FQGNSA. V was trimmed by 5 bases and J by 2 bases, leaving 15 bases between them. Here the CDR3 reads CASSPSRALQETQYF. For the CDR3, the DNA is TGTGCCAGCAGCCCTAGCCGGGCCCTACAAGAGACCCAGTACTTC.

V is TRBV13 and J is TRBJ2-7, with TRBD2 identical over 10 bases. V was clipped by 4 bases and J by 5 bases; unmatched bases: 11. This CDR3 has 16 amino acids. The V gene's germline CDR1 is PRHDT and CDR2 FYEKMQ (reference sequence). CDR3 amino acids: CASSYRLAGVLHEQYF. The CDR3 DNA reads TGTGCCAGCAGCTACCGTCTAGCGGGAGTACTCCACGAGCAGTACTTC.

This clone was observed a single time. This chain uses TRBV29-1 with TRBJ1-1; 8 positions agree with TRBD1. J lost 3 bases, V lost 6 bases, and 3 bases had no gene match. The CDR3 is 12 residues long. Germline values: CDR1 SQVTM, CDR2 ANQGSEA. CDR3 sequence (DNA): TGCAGCGTCGTGGACAGGGACACTGAAGCTTTCTTT. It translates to CSVVDRDTEAFF.

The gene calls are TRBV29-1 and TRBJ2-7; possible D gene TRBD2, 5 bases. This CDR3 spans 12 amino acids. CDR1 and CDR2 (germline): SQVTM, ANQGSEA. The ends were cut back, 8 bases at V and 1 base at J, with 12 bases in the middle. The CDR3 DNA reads TGCAGCATCCTAGGCGGGTCCTACGAGCAGTACTTC. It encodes CSILGGSYEQYF.